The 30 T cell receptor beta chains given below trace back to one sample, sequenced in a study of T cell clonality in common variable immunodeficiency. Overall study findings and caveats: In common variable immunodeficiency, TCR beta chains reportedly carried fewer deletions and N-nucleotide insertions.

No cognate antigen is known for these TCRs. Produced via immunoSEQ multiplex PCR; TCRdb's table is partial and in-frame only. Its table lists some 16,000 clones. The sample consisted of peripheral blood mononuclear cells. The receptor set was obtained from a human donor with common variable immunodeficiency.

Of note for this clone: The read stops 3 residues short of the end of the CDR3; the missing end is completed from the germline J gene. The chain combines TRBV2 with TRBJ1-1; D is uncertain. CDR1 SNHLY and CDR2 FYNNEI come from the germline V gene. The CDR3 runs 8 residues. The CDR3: CASRRAFF. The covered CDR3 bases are TGTGCCAGCAGGAGG.

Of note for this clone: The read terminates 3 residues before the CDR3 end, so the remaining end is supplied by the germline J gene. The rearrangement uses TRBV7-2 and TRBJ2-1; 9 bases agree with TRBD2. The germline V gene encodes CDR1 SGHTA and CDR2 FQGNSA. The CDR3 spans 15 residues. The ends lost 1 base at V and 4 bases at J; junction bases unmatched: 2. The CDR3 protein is CASSLGLAGYNEQFF. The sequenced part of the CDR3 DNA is TGTGCCAGCAGCTTAGGGCTAGCGGGGTACAATGAG.

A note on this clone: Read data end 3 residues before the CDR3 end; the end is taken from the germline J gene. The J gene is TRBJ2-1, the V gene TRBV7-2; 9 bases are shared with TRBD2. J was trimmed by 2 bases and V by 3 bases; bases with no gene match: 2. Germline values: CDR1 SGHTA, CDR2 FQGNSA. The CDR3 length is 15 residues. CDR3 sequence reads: CASSFAGGPYNEQFF. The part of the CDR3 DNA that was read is TGTGCCAGCAGCTTCGCGGGGGGGCCCTACAATGAG.

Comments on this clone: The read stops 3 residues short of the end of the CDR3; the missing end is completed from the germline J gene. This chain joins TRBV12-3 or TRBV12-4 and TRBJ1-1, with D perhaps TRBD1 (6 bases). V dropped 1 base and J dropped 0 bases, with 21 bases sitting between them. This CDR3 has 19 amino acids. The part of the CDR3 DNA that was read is TGTGCCAGCAGTTTAGACCCGGGACACAGCCGTTCTATGAACACTGAA. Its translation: CASSLDPGHSRSMNTE. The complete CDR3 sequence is CASSLDPGHSRSMNTEAFF.

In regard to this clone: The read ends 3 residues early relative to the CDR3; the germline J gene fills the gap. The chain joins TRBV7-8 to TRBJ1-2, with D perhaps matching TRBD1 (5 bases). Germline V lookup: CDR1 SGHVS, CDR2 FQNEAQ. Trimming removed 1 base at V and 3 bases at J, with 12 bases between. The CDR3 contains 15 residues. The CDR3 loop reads CASSLGTGQDYGYTF. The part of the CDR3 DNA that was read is TGTGCCAGCAGCTTAGGTACAGGCCAGGACTATGGC.

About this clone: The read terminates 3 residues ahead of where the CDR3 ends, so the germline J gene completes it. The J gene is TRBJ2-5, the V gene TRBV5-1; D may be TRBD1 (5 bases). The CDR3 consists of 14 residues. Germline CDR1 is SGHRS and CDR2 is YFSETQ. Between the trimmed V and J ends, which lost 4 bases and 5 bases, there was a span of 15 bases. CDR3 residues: CASSAAQVKETQYF. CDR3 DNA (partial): TGCGCCAGCAGCGCGGCACAGGTCAAGGAGACC.

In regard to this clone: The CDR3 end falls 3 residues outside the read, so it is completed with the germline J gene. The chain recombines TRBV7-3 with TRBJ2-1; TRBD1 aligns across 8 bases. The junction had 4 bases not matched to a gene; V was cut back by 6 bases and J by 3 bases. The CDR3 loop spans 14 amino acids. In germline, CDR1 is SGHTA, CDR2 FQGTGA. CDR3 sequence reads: CASSRGQGYNEQFF. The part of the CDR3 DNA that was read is TGTGCCAGCAGTCGTGGACAGGGCTACAATGAG.

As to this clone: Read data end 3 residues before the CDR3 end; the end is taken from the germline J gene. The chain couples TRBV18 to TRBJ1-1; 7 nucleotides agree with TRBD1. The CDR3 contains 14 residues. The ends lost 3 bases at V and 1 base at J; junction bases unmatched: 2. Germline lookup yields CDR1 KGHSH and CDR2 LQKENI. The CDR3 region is CASSPRQGNTEAFF. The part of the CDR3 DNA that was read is TGTGCCAGCTCACCTAGACAGGGGAACACTGAA.

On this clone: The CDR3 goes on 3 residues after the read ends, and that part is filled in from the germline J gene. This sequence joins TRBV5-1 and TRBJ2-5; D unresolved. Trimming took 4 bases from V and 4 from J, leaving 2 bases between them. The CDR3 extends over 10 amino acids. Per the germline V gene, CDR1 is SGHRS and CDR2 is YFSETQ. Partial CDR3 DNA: TGCGCCAGCAGCCTAGAGACC. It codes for CASSLET. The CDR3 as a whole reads CASSLETQYF.

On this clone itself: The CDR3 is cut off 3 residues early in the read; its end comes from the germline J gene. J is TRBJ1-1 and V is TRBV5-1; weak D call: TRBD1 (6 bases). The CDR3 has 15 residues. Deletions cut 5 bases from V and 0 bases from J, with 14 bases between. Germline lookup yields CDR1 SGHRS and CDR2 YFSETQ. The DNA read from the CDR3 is TGCGCCAGCAGGGGTGGGGGGGGCATGAACACTGAA. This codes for CASRGGGGMNTE. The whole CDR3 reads CASRGGGGMNTEAFF.

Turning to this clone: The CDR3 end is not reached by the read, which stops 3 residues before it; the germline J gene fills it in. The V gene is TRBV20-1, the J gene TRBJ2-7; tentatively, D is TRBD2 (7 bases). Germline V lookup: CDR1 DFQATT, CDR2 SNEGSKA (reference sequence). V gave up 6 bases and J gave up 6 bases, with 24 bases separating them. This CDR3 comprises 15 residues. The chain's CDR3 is CSAAPGGGGGSEQYF. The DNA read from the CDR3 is TGCAGTGCGGCGCCCGGTGGAGGGGGGGGGAGCGAG.

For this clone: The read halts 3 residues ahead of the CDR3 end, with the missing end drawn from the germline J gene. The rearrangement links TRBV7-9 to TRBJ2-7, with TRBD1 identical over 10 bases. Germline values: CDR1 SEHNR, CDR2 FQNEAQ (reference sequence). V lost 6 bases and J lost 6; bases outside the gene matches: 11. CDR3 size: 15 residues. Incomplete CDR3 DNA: TGTGCCAGCAGTTATACCGTGGGACAGGGGTTCGAG. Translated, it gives CASSYTVGQGFE. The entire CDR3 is CASSYTVGQGFEQYF.

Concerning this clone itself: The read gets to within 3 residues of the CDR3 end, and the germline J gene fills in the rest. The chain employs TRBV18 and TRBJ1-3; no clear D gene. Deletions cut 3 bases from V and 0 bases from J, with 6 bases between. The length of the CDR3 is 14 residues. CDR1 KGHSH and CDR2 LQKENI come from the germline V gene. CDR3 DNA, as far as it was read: TGTGCCAGCTCACCGGAGGGCTCTGGAAACACC. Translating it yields CASSPEGSGNT. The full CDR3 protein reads CASSPEGSGNTIYF. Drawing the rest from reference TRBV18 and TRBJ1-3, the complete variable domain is NAGVMQNPRHLVRRRGQEARLRCSPMKGHSHVYWYRQLPEEGLKFMVYLQKENIIDESGMPKERFSAEFPKEGPSILRIQQVVRGDSAAYFCASSPEGSGNTIYFGEGSWLTVV.

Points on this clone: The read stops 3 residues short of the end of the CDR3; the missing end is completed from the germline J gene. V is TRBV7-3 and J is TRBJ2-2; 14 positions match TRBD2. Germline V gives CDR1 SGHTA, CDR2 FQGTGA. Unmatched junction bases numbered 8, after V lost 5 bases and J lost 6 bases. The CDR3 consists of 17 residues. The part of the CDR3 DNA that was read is TGTGCCAGCAGCCCCCCCTCGGGACTAGCGGGAGCCGGGGAG. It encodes CASSPPSGLAGAGE. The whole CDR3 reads CASSPPSGLAGAGELFF.

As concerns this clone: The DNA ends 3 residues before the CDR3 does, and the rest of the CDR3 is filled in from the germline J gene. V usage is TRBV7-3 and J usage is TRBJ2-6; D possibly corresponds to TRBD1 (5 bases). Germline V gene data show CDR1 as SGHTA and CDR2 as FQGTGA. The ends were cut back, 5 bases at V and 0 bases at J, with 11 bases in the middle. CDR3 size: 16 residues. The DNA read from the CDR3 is TGTGCCAGCAGCCCCAGACAGAGCTCTGGGGCCAACGTC. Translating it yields CASSPRQSSGANV. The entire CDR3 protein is CASSPRQSSGANVLTF.

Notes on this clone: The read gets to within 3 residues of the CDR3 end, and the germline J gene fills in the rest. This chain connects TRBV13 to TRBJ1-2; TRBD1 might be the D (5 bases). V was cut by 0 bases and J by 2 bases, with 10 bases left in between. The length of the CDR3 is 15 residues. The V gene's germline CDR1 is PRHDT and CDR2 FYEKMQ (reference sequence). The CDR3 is CASSLGGGGNYGYTF. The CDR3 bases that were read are TGTGCCAGCAGCTTAGGGGGCGGGGGGAACTATGGC.

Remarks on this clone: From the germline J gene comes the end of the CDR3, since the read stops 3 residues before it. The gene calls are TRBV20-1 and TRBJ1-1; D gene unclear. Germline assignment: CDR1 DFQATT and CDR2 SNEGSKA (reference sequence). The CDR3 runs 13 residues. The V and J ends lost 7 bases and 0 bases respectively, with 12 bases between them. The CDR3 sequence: CSVHAEMNTEAFF. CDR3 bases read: TGCAGTGTCCATGCGGAGATGAACACTGAA.

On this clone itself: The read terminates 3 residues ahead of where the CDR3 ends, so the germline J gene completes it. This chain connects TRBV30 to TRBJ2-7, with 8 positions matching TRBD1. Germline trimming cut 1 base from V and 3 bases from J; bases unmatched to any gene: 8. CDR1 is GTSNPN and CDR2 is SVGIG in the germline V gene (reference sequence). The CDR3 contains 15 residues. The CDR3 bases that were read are TGTGCCTGGAGTGCCCCGGGACAGGTCAGCTACGAG. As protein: CAWSAPGQVSYE. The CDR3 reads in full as CAWSAPGQVSYEQYF.

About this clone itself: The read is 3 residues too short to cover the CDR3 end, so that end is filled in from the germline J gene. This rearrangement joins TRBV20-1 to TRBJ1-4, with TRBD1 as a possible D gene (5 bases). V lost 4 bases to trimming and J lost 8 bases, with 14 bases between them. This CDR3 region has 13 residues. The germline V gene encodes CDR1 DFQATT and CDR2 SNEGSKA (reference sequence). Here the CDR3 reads CSATIGQGEKLFF. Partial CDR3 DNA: TGCAGTGCTACGATCGGACAAGGGGAAAAA.

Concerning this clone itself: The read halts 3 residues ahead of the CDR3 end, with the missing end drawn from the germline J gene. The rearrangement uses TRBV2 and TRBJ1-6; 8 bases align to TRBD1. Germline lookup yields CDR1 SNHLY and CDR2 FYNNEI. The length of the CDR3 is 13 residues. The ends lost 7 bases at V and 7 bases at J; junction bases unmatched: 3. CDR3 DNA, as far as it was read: TGTGCCAGCAATGACAGGGGAAATTCACCC. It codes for CASNDRGNSP. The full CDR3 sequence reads CASNDRGNSPLHF.

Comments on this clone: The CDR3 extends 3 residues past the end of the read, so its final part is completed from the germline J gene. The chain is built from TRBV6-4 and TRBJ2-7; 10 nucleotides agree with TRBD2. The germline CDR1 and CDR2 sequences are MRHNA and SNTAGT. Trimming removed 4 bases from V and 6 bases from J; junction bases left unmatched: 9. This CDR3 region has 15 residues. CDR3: CASSVASGSASEQYF. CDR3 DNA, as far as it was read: TGTGCCAGCAGTGTGGCTAGCGGGAGTGCGTCCGAG.

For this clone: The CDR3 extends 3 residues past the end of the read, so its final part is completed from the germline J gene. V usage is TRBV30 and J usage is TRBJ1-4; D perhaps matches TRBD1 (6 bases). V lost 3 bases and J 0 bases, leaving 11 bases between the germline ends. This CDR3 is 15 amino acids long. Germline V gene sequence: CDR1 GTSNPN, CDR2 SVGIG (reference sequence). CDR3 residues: CAWRRTASTNEKLFF. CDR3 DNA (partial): TGTGCCTGGAGGAGGACAGCTTCAACTAATGAAAAA.

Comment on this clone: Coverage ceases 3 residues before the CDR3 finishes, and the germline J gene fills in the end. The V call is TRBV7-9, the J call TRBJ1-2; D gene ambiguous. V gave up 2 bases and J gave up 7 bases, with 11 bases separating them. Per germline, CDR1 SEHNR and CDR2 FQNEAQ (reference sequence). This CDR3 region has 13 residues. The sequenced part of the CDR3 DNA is TGTGCCAGCAGCTTACTTGGCGGAGGTGGC. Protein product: CASSLLGGGG. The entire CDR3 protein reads CASSLLGGGGYTF.

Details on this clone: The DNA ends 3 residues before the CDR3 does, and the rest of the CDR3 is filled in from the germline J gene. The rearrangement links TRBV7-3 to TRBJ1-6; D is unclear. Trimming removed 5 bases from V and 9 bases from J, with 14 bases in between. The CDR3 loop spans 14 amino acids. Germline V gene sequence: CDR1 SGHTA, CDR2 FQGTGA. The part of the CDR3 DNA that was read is TGTGCCAGCAGCCCCGGGGTGCTTGCTTCACCC. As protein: CASSPGVLASP. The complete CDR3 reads CASSPGVLASPLHF.

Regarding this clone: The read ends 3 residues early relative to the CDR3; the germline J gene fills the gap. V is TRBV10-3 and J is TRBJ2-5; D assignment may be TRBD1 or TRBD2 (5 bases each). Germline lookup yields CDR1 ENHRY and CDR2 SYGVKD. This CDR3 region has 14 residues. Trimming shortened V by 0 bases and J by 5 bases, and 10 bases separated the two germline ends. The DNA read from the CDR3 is TGTGCCATCAGTGAGTCCAGAGGGGTCGAGACC. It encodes CAISESRGVET. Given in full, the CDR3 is CAISESRGVETQYF.

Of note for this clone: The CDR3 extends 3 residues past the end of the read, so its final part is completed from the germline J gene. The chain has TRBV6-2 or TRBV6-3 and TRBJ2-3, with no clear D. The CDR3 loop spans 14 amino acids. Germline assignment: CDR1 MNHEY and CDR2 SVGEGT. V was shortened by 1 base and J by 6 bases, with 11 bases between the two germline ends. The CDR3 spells CASSYFPGIDTQYF. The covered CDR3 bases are TGTGCCAGCAGTTACTTCCCAGGTATTGATACG.

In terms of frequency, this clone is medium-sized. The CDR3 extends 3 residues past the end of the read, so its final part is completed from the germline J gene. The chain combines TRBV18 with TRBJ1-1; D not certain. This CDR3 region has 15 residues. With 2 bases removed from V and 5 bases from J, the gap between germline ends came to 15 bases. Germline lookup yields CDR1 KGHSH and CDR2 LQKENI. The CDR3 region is CASSPSKASLTEAFF. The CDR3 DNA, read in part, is TGTGCCAGCTCACCATCAAAGGCCTCGCTGACTGAA.

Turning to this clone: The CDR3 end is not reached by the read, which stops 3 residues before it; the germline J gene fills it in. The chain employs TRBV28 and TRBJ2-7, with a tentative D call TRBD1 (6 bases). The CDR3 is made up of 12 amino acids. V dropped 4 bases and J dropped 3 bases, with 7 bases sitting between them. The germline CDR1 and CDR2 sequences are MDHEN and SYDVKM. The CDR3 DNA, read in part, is TGTGCCAGCAGTTGGGGGCGCTACGAG. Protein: CASSWGRYE. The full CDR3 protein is CASSWGRYEQYF.

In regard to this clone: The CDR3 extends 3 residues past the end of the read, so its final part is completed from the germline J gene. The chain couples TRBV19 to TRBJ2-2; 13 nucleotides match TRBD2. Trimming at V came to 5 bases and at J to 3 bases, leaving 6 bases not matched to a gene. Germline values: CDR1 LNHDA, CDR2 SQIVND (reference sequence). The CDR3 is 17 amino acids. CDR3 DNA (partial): TGTGCCAGTAGTCCCACTAGCGGGGGGGGGTACACCGGGGAG. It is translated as CASSPTSGGGYTGE. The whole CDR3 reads CASSPTSGGGYTGELFF.

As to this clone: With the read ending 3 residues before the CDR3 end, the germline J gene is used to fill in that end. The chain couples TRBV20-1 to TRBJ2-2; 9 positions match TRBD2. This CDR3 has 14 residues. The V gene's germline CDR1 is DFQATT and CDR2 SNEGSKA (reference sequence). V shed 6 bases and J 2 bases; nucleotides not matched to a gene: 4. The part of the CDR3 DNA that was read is TGCAGTGCAAGGACTAGCGAAAACACCGGGGAG. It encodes CSARTSENTGE. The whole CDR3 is CSARTSENTGELFF.